These 5 T cell receptor beta chains came from one sample sequenced in a study of regulatory T cells in long-lasting Graves disease. To make TCR beta libraries, researchers used iRepertoire HTBI primers and Arm-PCR of CDR3 regions. Each CDR3 protein is one row after TCRdb ran MiXCR on the multiplex PCR reads. The sample shows about 660,000 distinct CDR3 sequences, 25% to 30% of them seen only once. Time point noted: persistent/refractory GD, antithyroid drugs over 5 years with positive TRAb. After RNA was extracted from PBMCs, the TCR library was made from it. This sample comprised peripheral blood mononuclear cells (PBMCs), obtained when the disease was refractory, from a patient treated with antithyroid drugs. The receptors derive from a female donor with Graves disease.

This clonotype was seen repeatedly, ten times or more. CDR3 nucleotide sequence: TGCAGTGTGCTAGCGGGAGTGTACGAGCAGTACTTC. It encodes CSVLAGVYEQYF. The chain is built from TRBV20-1 and TRBJ2-7; 10 bases are a match to TRBD2. The trim removed 7 bases at V and 4 bases at J, leaving 4 bases unmatched. This CDR3 has 12 residues. Germline V gene data show CDR1 as DFQATT and CDR2 as SNEGSKA (reference sequence).

A few counts support this clonotype. The V and J genes are TRBV7-9 and TRBJ2-1, with 9 bases fitting TRBD2. V gave up 3 bases and J gave up 7 bases; unmatched junction bases: 4. This CDR3 is 14 amino acids long. CDR1 and CDR2 from the germline V gene are SEHNR and FQNEAQ (reference sequence). The CDR3 spells CASSFRLAVNEQFF. CDR3 bases: TGTGCCAGCAGCTTCAGACTAGCGGTTAATGAGCAGTTCTTC.

The chain has TRBV10-3 and TRBJ1-2; D might be TRBD1 (5 bases). The germline CDR1 and CDR2 sequences are ENHRY and SYGVKD. The V end lost 4 bases, the J end lost 4 bases, and 10 bases lay between the germline ends. This CDR3 spans 13 amino acids. The CDR3 DNA reads as TGTGCCATCAGTGTGCAGGGAAGCTATGGCTACACCTTC. Its protein product is CAISVQGSYGYTF.

This clonotype was seen repeatedly, ten times or more. This chain links TRBV19 with TRBJ1-1; 11 bases are a match to TRBD1. V lost 1 base and J lost 4; bases outside the gene matches: 2. Germline values: CDR1 LNHDA, CDR2 SQIVND (reference sequence). This CDR3 region has 15 residues. This CDR3 is CASSIGGTGGTEAFF. CDR3 sequence (DNA): TGTGCCAGTAGTATAGGTGGGACAGGGGGCACTGAAGCTTTCTTT.

CDR3 sequence reads: CASTKDSPMNTEAFF. CDR3 DNA sequence: TGTGCCAGCACTAAAGACAGCCCCATGAACACTGAAGCTTTCTTT. The rearrangement uses TRBV2 and TRBJ1-1, with D perhaps matching TRBD1 (5 bases). This CDR3 has 15 amino acids. V was clipped by 7 bases and J by 0 bases, with 15 bases between them. Germline values: CDR1 SNHLY, CDR2 FYNNEI.